What follows describes a single TCR beta chain. Its antigen remains unidentified. CDR3 length: 18 residues. After removal of 11 bases from V and 2 bases from J, the junction contained 20 bases not matched to a gene. These data belong to a study of T cells after yellow fever vaccination. Findings and limits, study-wide: Highly abundant clonotypes carried over from the bulk population could end up in FACS-sorted repertoires as contaminants.

Researchers made TCR cDNA using 5'RACE template switching, and this step added a universal primer site and UMIs. TCRdb analysed the 5' RACE reads with MiXCR anew, one entry per CDR3 protein. The sample records around 600,000 distinct CDR3 sequences, 10% to 15% being singletons. Sequences were derived from PBMCs, sampled on the day of the yellow fever booster vaccination. The TCR comes from a man aged 25-40 years who received the YFV17D yellow fever vaccine. The chain recombines TRBV12-3 or TRBV12-4 with TRBJ2-3; 9 nucleotides match TRBD1. The CDR3 DNA sequence: TGTGCCTTCTGTCACATTCTTCCCGGGACAGGGATCACAGATACGCAGTATTTT. This sequence encodes CAFCHILPGTGITDTQYF.